Shown below are 20 T cell receptor beta chains from a single sample sequenced in a study of cytomegalovirus exposure and HLA in healthy donors. A multiplex PCR was run with 60 Vbeta primers and 13 Jbeta primers. The assay was immunoSEQ multiplex PCR, and TCRdb's table has in-frame clones only and misses some. Here the sample spans roughly 120,000 clones, around four fifths being singletons. The sample taken for sequencing was PBMCs. All receptors come from a human donor in good health.

This clone has only one observation. The chain couples TRBV2 to TRBJ2-7; possibly TRBD1 for D (6 bases). Germline CDR1 and CDR2: SNHLY and FYNNEI. V was cut by 6 bases and J by 3 bases, with 15 bases left in between. The CDR3 sequence is 14 residues long. CDR3 sequence (DNA): TGTGCCAGCAGACAAAGTGACAGGCACTACGAGCAGTACTTC. Its translation: CASRQSDRHYEQYF.

V and J are TRBV5-4 and TRBJ2-3; 9 bases align to TRBD2. The ends lost 2 bases at V and 0 bases at J; junction bases unmatched: 4. The CDR3 extends over 16 amino acids. Germline V gene data show CDR1 as SGHNT and CDR2 as YYREEE (reference sequence). CDR3 sequence reads: CASSFPSGASTDTQYF. As DNA, the CDR3 is TGTGCCAGCAGCTTCCCTAGCGGGGCTAGCACAGATACGCAGTATTTT. Filled out from reference TRBV5-4 and TRBJ2-3, the complete variable domain reads ETGVTQSPTHLIKTRGQQVTLRCSSQSGHNTVSWYQQALGQGPQFIFQYYREEENGRGNFPPRFSGLQFPNYSSELNVNALELDDSALYLCASSFPSGASTDTQYFGPGTRLTVL.

The V and J genes are TRBV4-2 and TRBJ2-7; D not resolved. In germline, CDR1 is LGHNA, CDR2 YNFKEQ. CDR3 length: 11 amino acids. Between the trimmed V and J ends, which lost 0 bases and 7 bases, there was a span of 4 bases. Here the CDR3 DNA reads TGTGCCAGCAGCCAAGATCGGGAGCAGTACTTC. Protein sequence: CASSQDREQYF.

The rearrangement links TRBV11-2 to TRBJ1-1, with D maybe TRBD1 (5 bases). This CDR3 contains 14 residues. Germline assignment: CDR1 SGHAT and CDR2 FQNNGV. Trimming left V 2 bases short and J 3 bases short, with 10 bases between. CDR3 sequence (DNA): TGTGCCAGCAGCTTAACGGGAGGGGACACTGAAGCTTTCTTT. This codes for CASSLTGGDTEAFF.

The chain has TRBV7-6 and TRBJ1-4; D remains ambiguous. Trimming stripped 5 bases from V and 5 bases from J, with 9 bases between. The CDR3 length is 13 residues. The germline V gene encodes CDR1 SGHVS and CDR2 FNYEAQ. Written as DNA, the CDR3 is TGTGCCAGCAGCGAGGGAACGAATGAAAAACTGTTTTTT. Translation gives CASSEGTNEKLFF. Looking up the rest from reference TRBV7-6 and TRBJ1-4 gives the full variable domain: GAGVSQSPRYKVTKRGQDVALRCDPISGHVSLYWYRQALGQGPEFLTYFNYEAQQDKSGLPNDRFSAERPEGSISTLTIQRTEQRDSAMYRCASSEGTNEKLFFGSGTQLSVL.

V usage is TRBV7-8 and J usage is TRBJ1-3; D not resolved. The CDR3 consists of 16 residues. Germline CDR1 and CDR2: SGHVS and FQNEAQ. V shed 5 bases and J shed 1 base, with 15 bases lying between them. The CDR3 region is CASSPLPGFSGNTIYF. DNA of the CDR3: TGTGCCAGCAGCCCCCTCCCCGGTTTTTCTGGAAACACCATATATTTT.

The chain has TRBV6-1 and TRBJ1-1; unclear D gene. Trimming cost V 5 bases and J 2 bases, with 12 bases left between them. This CDR3 comprises 14 residues. CDR1 is MNHNS and CDR2 is SASEGT in the germline V gene. The CDR3 spells CASSSGEINTEAFF. DNA for the CDR3: TGTGCCAGCAGTTCGGGAGAAATAAACACTGAAGCTTTCTTT.

This chain links TRBV5-4 with TRBJ1-2; D remains ambiguous. In germline, CDR1 is SGHNT, CDR2 YYREEE (reference sequence). This CDR3 contains 14 residues. V gave up 4 bases and J gave up 2 bases, with 12 bases separating them. The CDR3 here is CASSQVGRNYGYTF. The CDR3 bases are TGTGCCAGCAGCCAAGTCGGTCGGAACTATGGCTACACCTTC.

The chain links TRBV9 to TRBJ1-2; no firm D call. Deletions cut 0 bases from V and 4 bases from J, with 10 bases between. The CDR3 is 14 amino acids. The germline gives CDR1 SGDLS, CDR2 YYNGEE. The CDR3 bases are TGTGCCAGCAGCGTAGATAACAGCCCCTATGGCTACACCTTC. It encodes CASSVDNSPYGYTF.

CDR3: CASSAYRGPLEKLFF. The CDR3 DNA reads as TGTGCCAGCAGCGCGTACAGGGGGCCCCTTGAAAAACTGTTTTTT. The chain joins TRBV21-1 to TRBJ1-4; the table's D call TRBD1 went unverified against the DNA. TRBV21-1 is designated a pseudogene. The CDR3 length is 15 residues.

V and J are TRBV19 and TRBJ1-4, with D tentatively TRBD1 (6 bases). Germline CDR1 reads LNHDA; CDR2 reads SQIVND (reference sequence). Trimming shortened V by 7 bases and J by 8 bases, and 17 bases separated the two germline ends. This CDR3 is built from 14 residues. CDR3 region: CASTTQGFKEKLFF. The CDR3 DNA reads TGTGCCAGTACAACACAGGGTTTTAAGGAAAAACTGTTTTTT.

This clone was counted between two and nine times. This chain joins TRBV6-1 and TRBJ1-2, with D hard to call. V lost 2 bases, J lost 2 bases, and 9 bases lay in between. There are 14 residues in the CDR3. The V gene's germline CDR1 is MNHNS and CDR2 SASEGT. CDR3 bases: TGTGCCAGCAGTGAATATTACAGCAACTATGGCTACACCTTC. It translates to CASSEYYSNYGYTF.

J is TRBJ2-7 and V is TRBV2; TRBD1 agrees at 7 bases. Per germline, CDR1 SNHLY and CDR2 FYNNEI. The length of the CDR3 is 13 residues. J was trimmed by 0 bases and V by 5 bases; bases with no gene match: 1. CDR3 residues: CASSQGDSYEQYF. The CDR3 DNA reads as TGTGCCAGCAGTCAGGGGGACTCCTACGAGCAGTACTTC.

The gene calls are TRBV13 and TRBJ2-7; maybe TRBD2 (6 bases). The CDR3 is made up of 13 amino acids. V shed 5 bases and J shed 6 bases, with 14 bases lying between them. Germline V gene data show CDR1 as PRHDT and CDR2 as FYEKMQ (reference sequence). As DNA, the CDR3 is TGTGCCAGCAGCCCGCCCAGGACTACCGAGCAGTACTTC. Residues: CASSPPRTTEQYF.

The gene calls are TRBV14 and TRBJ2-3; TRBD1 matches at 9 bases. CDR3 length equals 15 residues. With V trimmed by 0 bases and J by 6 bases, 4 bases remained unmatched. CDR1 is SGHDN and CDR2 is FVKESK in the germline V gene. The CDR3 loop reads CASSQEDRGFDTQYF. The CDR3 region has the DNA TGTGCCAGCAGCCAAGAAGACAGGGGGTTTGATACGCAGTATTTT.

The chain couples TRBV27 to TRBJ1-1; D is unclear. The CDR3 loop spans 13 amino acids. Looked up from germline, CDR1 is MNHEY and CDR2 is SMNVEV (reference sequence). V dropped 4 bases and J dropped 3 bases, with 9 bases sitting between them. The CDR3 sequence is CASSYAMDTEAFF. CDR3 sequence (DNA): TGTGCCAGCAGTTATGCTATGGACACTGAAGCTTTCTTT.

CDR3 sequence: CASSKGLAGGPDEQFF. Written as DNA, the CDR3 is TGTGCCAGCAGCAAGGGACTAGCGGGGGGGCCGGATGAGCAGTTCTTC. This sequence joins TRBV5-4 and TRBJ2-1, with TRBD2 identical over 16 bases. J gave up 8 bases and V 4 bases, and 6 bases lay outside the gene matches. The CDR3 covers 16 residues. Germline-derived CDR1 and CDR2 are SGHNT and YYREEE (reference sequence). The full variable domain, rest sourced from reference TRBV5-4 and TRBJ2-1, is ETGVTQSPTHLIKTRGQQVTLRCSSQSGHNTVSWYQQALGQGPQFIFQYYREEENGRGNFPPRFSGLQFPNYSSELNVNALELDDSALYLCASSKGLAGGPDEQFFGPGTRLTVL.

V usage is TRBV7-6 and J usage is TRBJ2-7, with 7 bases fitting TRBD1. V was pared by 5 bases and J by 2 bases, with 6 bases of the junction left unmatched. This CDR3 contains 14 residues. In germline, CDR1 is SGHVS, CDR2 FNYEAQ. The CDR3 region is CASSQDRDAYEQYF. CDR3 DNA sequence: TGTGCCAGCAGCCAAGACAGGGACGCCTACGAGCAGTACTTC.

The chain carries TRBV10-3 and TRBJ2-2, with 8 bases aligning to TRBD2. V lost 7 bases, J lost 1 base, and 2 bases stayed unmatched. This CDR3 region has 14 residues. Per the germline V gene, CDR1 is ENHRY and CDR2 is SYGVKD. CDR3 nucleotides: TGTGCCATCAAACTAGCGGAGAACACCGGGGAGCTGTTTTTT. Translation gives CAIKLAENTGELFF.

The rearrangement joins TRBV6-1 to TRBJ2-7, with 8 positions matching TRBD1. There are 13 residues in the CDR3. The trim removed 6 bases at V and 1 base at J, leaving 2 bases unmatched. From germline, CDR1 is MNHNS and CDR2 SASEGT. In DNA form, the CDR3 reads TGTGCCAGCAGGAACAGGGGGTCCTACGAGCAGTACTTC. Amino acid sequence: CASRNRGSYEQYF.